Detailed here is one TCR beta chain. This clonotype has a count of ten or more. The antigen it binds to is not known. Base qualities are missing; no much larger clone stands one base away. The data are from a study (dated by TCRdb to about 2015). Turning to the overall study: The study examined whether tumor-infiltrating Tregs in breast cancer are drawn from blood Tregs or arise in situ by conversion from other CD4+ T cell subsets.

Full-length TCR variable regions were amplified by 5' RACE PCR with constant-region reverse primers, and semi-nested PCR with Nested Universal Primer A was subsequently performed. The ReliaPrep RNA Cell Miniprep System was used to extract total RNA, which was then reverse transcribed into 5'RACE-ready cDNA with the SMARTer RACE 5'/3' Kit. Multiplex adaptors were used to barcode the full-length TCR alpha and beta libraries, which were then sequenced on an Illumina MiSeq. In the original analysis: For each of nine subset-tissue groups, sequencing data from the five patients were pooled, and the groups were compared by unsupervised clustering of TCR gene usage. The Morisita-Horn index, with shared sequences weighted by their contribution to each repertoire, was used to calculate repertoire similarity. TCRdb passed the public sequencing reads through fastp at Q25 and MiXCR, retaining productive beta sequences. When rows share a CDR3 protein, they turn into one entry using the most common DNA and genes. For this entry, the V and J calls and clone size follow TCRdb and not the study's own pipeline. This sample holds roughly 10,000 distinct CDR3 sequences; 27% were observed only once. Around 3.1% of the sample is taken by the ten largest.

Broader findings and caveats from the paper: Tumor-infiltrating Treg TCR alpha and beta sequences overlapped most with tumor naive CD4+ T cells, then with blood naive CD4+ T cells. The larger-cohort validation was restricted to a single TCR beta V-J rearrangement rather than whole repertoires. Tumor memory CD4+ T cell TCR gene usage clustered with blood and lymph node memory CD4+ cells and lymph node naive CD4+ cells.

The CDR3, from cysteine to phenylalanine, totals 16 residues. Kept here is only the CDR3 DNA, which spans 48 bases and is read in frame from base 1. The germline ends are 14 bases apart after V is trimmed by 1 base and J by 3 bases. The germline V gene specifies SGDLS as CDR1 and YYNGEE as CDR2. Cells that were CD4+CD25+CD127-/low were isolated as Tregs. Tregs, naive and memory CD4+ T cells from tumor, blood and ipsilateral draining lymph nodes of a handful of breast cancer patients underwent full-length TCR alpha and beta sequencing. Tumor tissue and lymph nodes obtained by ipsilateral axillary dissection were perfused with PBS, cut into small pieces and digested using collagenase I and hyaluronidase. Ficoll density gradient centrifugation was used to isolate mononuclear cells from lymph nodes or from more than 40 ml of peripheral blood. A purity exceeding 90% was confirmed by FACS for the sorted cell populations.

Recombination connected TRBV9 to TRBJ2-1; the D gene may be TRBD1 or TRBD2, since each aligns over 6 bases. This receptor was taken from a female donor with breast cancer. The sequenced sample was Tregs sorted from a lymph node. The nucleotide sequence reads TGTGCCAGCAGCGTAAGTGGGGGGCGGATCTACAATGAGCAGTTCTTC. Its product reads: CASSVSGGRIYNEQFF.